Shown below are 26 T cell receptor beta chains from a single sample sequenced in a study of shared clonotypes between healthy human individuals. The protocol was immunoSEQ multiplex PCR, while the TCRdb copy is restricted to in-frame clones and leaves out a portion. This sample carries about 2 million clones, 95% of them seen once, and the ten largest clones take about 0.13%. Sequences were obtained from naive CD4+ T cells sorted from blood. Subset described: CD45RA+ positively selected. Receptors were obtained from a man aged 18 to 30 in good health.

This clone was recorded once. The sample carries other DNA sequences with the same CDR3. The J gene is TRBJ1-1, the V gene TRBV20-1; D is unresolved. The germline gives CDR1 DFQATT, CDR2 SNEGSKA (reference sequence). The CDR3 is 11 amino acids. The ends were cut back, 3 bases at V and 5 bases at J, with 7 bases in the middle. In DNA, the CDR3 is TGCAGTGCTAGTCCGGGGACTGAAGCTTTCTTT. Encoded protein: CSASPGTEAFF.

CDR3 protein: CASSLGVTGEQYF. CDR3 in DNA: TGCGCCAGCAGCTTGGGTGTGACAGGGGAGCAGTACTTC. V gene TRBV5-1 combines with J gene TRBJ2-7; 7 bases agree with TRBD1. Germline CDR1 is SGHRS and CDR2 is YFSETQ. The CDR3 covers 13 residues. V shed 0 bases and J 7 bases; nucleotides not matched to a gene: 4.

The V gene is TRBV10-3, the J gene TRBJ2-7, with unresolved D. V was shortened by 6 bases and J by 0 bases, with 12 bases between the two germline ends. The CDR3 has 14 amino acids. Germline assignment: CDR1 ENHRY and CDR2 SYGVKD. CDR3 coding DNA: TGTGCCATCAGGGGCGCTACCAGCTCCTACGAGCAGTACTTC. Protein sequence: CAIRGATSSYEQYF.

The CDR3 bases are TGCGCCAGCAGCTTAACAGGACCGGGGTACGAGCAGTACTTC. Its protein product is CASSLTGPGYEQYF. The chain is built from TRBV5-1 and TRBJ2-7, with D perhaps assigned TRBD1 or TRBD2 (5 bases each). In germline, CDR1 is SGHRS, CDR2 YFSETQ. The CDR3 has 14 amino acids. Trimming took 2 bases from V and 4 from J, leaving 13 bases between them.

V and J are TRBV28 and TRBJ1-1, with TRBD1 identical over 8 bases. J lost 0 bases, V lost 1 base, and 19 bases had no gene match. Germline-derived CDR1 and CDR2 are MDHEN and SYDVKM. The CDR3 contains 21 residues. Here the CDR3 DNA reads TGTGCCAGCAGTTTATCTTCAGGGGGCGCACCCCCCCAATATATGAACACTGAAGCTTTCTTT. It is translated as CASSLSSGGAPPQYMNTEAFF.

A word on this clone: The sample carries other DNA sequences with the same CDR3. The chain recombines TRBV9 with TRBJ2-7; TRBD2 aligns across 8 bases. The CDR3 has 13 amino acids. V dropped 0 bases and J dropped 7; count of bases not matched to a gene: 3. Germline lookup yields CDR1 SGDLS and CDR2 YYNGEE. The CDR3 loop is CASSVGSGGEQYF. Here the CDR3 DNA reads TGTGCCAGCAGCGTAGGAAGCGGGGGAGAGCAGTACTTC.

This sequence joins TRBV15 and TRBJ2-1; TRBD1 might be the D (5 bases). V gave up 0 bases and J gave up 5 bases, with 11 bases separating them. This CDR3 has 15 residues. CDR1 LNHNV and CDR2 YYDKDF come from the germline V gene (reference sequence). The CDR3 here is CATSREWGTDNEQFF. The CDR3 region has the DNA TGTGCCACCAGCAGAGAATGGGGCACCGACAATGAGCAGTTCTTC.

Turning to this clone: The same CDR3 also results from other DNA sequences found in this sample. The chain uses TRBV6-5 and TRBJ1-4; D remains unclear. V was pared by 0 bases and J by 0 bases, with 5 bases between. This CDR3 is built from 15 residues. Per germline, CDR1 MNHEY and CDR2 SVGAGI. CDR3 DNA: TGTGCCAGCAGTTACTCGGGGTCAACTAATGAAAAACTGTTTTTT. This gives the protein CASSYSGSTNEKLFF.

The chain joins TRBV7-6 to TRBJ2-7; perhaps D is TRBD1 or TRBD2 (5 bases each). Germline lookup yields CDR1 SGHVS and CDR2 FNYEAQ. This CDR3 spans 14 amino acids. V lost 5 bases and J lost 3, with 14 bases in between. For the CDR3, the DNA is TGTGCCAGCAGCCGTAGGGGAGAGCTCTACGAGCAGTACTTC. Its protein product is CASSRRGELYEQYF.

V usage is TRBV10-3 and J usage is TRBJ1-2; possible D gene TRBD1, 6 bases. The V and J ends lost 3 bases and 4 bases respectively, with 9 bases between them. The CDR3 totals 13 residues. The germline V gene encodes CDR1 ENHRY and CDR2 SYGVKD. This CDR3 is CAISDDRTYGYTF. The CDR3 coding sequence is TGTGCCATCAGTGATGACAGGACCTATGGCTACACCTTC.

Remarks on this clone: The same CDR3 is also encoded by other DNA sequences in this sample. The V call is TRBV5-1, the J call TRBJ2-7, with D perhaps matching TRBD2 (6 bases). The V end lost 4 bases, the J end lost 0 bases, and 11 bases lay between the germline ends. The CDR3 spans 14 residues. CDR1 is SGHRS and CDR2 is YFSETQ in the germline V gene. CDR3 bases: TGCGCCAGCAGCCGGGGGTCAAGCTCCTACGAGCAGTACTTC. Its translation: CASSRGSSSYEQYF.

V and J are TRBV7-6 and TRBJ1-4, with D unresolved. CDR3 length: 15 amino acids. Trimming took off 5 bases at V and 5 bases at J, with 15 bases between the two ends. Germline V gene data show CDR1 as SGHVS and CDR2 as FNYEAQ. CDR3 DNA: TGTGCCAGCAGCGCTTCCCGGGTAGTCAATGAAAAACTGTTTTTT. This sequence encodes CASSASRVVNEKLFF.

This chain links TRBV5-6 with TRBJ2-5; tentative D call: TRBD2 (6 bases). Germline V CDR1 and CDR2: SGHDT, YYEEEE. This CDR3 region has 14 residues. V was cut by 4 bases and J by 5 bases, with 15 bases left in between. CDR3 DNA sequence: TGTGCCAGCAGCCCGCGGGGTCTGTTGGAGACCCAGTACTTC. This encodes CASSPRGLLETQYF. Variable domain in full (rest from reference TRBV5-6 and TRBJ2-5): DAGVTQSPTHLIKTRGQQVTLRCSPKSGHDTVSWYQQALGQGPQFIFQYYEEEERQRGNFPDRFSGHQFPNYSSELNVNALLLGDSALYLCASSPRGLLETQYFGPGTRLLVL.

V is TRBV11-2 and J is TRBJ1-2; 7 bases match TRBD1. Germline CDR1 is SGHAT and CDR2 is FQNNGV. CDR3 size: 13 residues. V lost 4 bases to trimming and J lost 8 bases; unmatched junction nucleotides: 7. CDR3 DNA sequence: TGTGCCAGCAGCTCAACAGGGGTTGGAGGCTACACCTTC. Its translation is CASSSTGVGGYTF.

Concerning this clone itself: Other DNA sequences in this specimen translate into the identical CDR3. For the CDR3, the DNA is TGCGCCAGCAGCTTAAGGGACTCCTACGAGCAGTACTTC. This gives the protein CASSLRDSYEQYF. The rearrangement uses TRBV5-1 and TRBJ2-7; no definite D call. The germline V gene encodes CDR1 SGHRS and CDR2 YFSETQ. This CDR3 has 13 residues. V was shortened by 2 bases and J by 0 bases, with 6 bases between the two germline ends.

This chain connects TRBV11-3 to TRBJ2-1; 8 nucleotides align to TRBD2. After removal of 5 bases from V and 7 bases from J, the junction contained 7 bases not matched to a gene. The CDR3 extends over 14 amino acids. Germline assignment: CDR1 SGHNT and CDR2 YENEEA. DNA for the CDR3: TGTGCCAGCAGCCCGGGGGGGTCCCAGAATGAGCAGTTCTTC. Its translation is CASSPGGSQNEQFF.

This clone was found once. The chain links TRBV12-5 to TRBJ2-7, with unresolved D. Germline V gene sequence: CDR1 LGHNT, CDR2 FRNRAP. The V end was cut by 7 bases, the J end by 1 base, with 11 bases between. CDR3 size: 13 residues. The CDR3 bases are TGTGCTAGTGCCTTGTGGGGTTCCTACGAGCAGTACTTC. Translated: CASALWGSYEQYF.

This chain uses TRBV29-1 with TRBJ2-5, with 7 nucleotides matching TRBD1. This CDR3 has 15 amino acids. With 6 bases clipped from V and 1 base from J, the junction kept 11 bases outside the gene matches. Germline V gene lookup returns CDR1 SQVTM and CDR2 ANQGSEA. CDR3 sequence (DNA): TGCAGCGTCGATCTGACAGGGCATTCCCAAGAGACCCAGTACTTC. This codes for CSVDLTGHSQETQYF.

With regard to this clone: Other DNA sequences in the same sample also yield this CDR3. V usage is TRBV5-1 and J usage is TRBJ2-7, with 8 bases that match TRBD1. Germline V gene lookup returns CDR1 SGHRS and CDR2 YFSETQ. Unmatched junction bases numbered 0, after V lost 4 bases and J lost 3 bases. There are 12 residues in the CDR3. CDR3 residues: CASSGQGYEQYF. The CDR3 nucleotides are TGCGCCAGCAGCGGACAGGGCTACGAGCAGTACTTC.

The V gene is TRBV7-2, the J gene TRBJ1-1; 8 nucleotides match TRBD1. The CDR3 has 16 amino acids. V lost 5 bases and J lost 0; bases outside the gene matches: 8. CDR1 and CDR2 (germline): SGHTA, FQGNSA. The DNA for the CDR3 is TGTGCCAGCAGCACCCGCGCAGGGGGCTTGAACACTGAAGCTTTCTTT. It specifies CASSTRAGGLNTEAFF.

The V and J genes are TRBV30 and TRBJ1-3, with D unresolved. The CDR3 contains 15 residues. The germline gives CDR1 GTSNPN, CDR2 SVGIG (reference sequence). The germline V and J ends were trimmed by 3 bases and 2 bases, with 14 bases remaining between them. CDR3 residues: CAWSRTSGAGNTIYF. The CDR3 nucleotides read TGTGCCTGGAGCCGAACCTCTGGGGCTGGAAACACCATATATTTT. Full variable domain (remainder filled in from reference TRBV30 and TRBJ1-3): SQTIHQWPATLVQPVGSPLSLECTVEGTSNPNLYWYRQAAGRGLQLLFYSVGIGQISSEVPQNLSASRPQDRQFILSSKKLLLSDSGFYLCAWSRTSGAGNTIYFGEGSWLTVV.

There are many counts of this clone. The CDR3 bases are TGTGCCAGCAGCTTAGAGCGGGAAGCGGTGTACGAGCAGTACTTC. Protein sequence: CASSLEREAVYEQYF. The rearrangement uses TRBV7-9 and TRBJ2-7; TRBD2 aligns across 7 bases. V was pared by 1 base and J by 4 bases, with 7 bases of the junction left unmatched. This CDR3 contains 15 residues. The germline V gene has CDR1 SEHNR and CDR2 FQNEAQ (reference sequence).

Comment on this clone: A much larger clone is a single base away; this may be a read error. V and J are TRBV9 and TRBJ2-3; tentatively, D is TRBD1 (5 bases). The length of the CDR3 is 15 residues. Germline assignment: CDR1 SGDLS and CDR2 YYNGEE. The CDR3 region is CASSVGLTGTDAQYF. The CDR3 DNA is TGTGCCAGCAGCGTAGGACTTACAGGCACAGATGCGCAGTATTTT.

The rearrangement joins TRBV7-3 to TRBJ1-1; 8 bases are shared with TRBD1. This CDR3 is 14 amino acids long. The germline gives CDR1 SGHTA, CDR2 FQGTGA. After removal of 5 bases from V and 4 bases from J, the junction contained 6 bases not matched to a gene. In nucleotides, the CDR3 is TGTGCCAGCAGCAAACAGGGGGTGGGCACTGAAGCTTTCTTT. Protein product: CASSKQGVGTEAFF.

The rearrangement joins TRBV7-2 to TRBJ2-5; D is undetermined. With 2 bases removed from V and 3 bases from J, the gap between germline ends came to 7 bases. This CDR3 is built from 13 residues. CDR1 is SGHTA, CDR2 FQGNSA, per germline. The CDR3 nucleotides are TGTGCCAGCAGCTTACCTTCCAAAGAGACCCAGTACTTC. Its translation is CASSLPSKETQYF.

V and J are TRBV7-9 and TRBJ1-3; D gene unclear. Trimming stripped 3 bases from V and 0 bases from J, with 6 bases between. CDR1 is SEHNR, CDR2 FQNEAQ, per germline (reference sequence). This CDR3 region has 14 residues. The CDR3 DNA is TGTGCCAGCAGCTTCGGAACCTCTGGAAACACCATATATTTT. Its translation: CASSFGTSGNTIYF.